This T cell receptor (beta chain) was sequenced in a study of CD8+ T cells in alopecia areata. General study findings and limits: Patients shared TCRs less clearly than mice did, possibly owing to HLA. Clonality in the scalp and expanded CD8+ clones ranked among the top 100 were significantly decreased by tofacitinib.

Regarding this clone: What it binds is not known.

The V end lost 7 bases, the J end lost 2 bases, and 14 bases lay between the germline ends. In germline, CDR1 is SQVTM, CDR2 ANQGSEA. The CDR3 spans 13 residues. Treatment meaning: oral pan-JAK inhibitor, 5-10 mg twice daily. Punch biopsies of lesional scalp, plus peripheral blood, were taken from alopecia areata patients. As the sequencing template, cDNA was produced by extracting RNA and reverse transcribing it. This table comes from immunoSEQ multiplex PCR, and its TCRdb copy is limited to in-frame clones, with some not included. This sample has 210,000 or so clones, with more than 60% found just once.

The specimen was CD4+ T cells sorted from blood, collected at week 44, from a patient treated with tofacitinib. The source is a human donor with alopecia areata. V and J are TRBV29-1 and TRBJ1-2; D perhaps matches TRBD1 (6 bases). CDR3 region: CSGAAGENYGYTF. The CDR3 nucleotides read TGCAGCGGAGCGGCAGGGGAGAACTATGGCTACACCTTC.